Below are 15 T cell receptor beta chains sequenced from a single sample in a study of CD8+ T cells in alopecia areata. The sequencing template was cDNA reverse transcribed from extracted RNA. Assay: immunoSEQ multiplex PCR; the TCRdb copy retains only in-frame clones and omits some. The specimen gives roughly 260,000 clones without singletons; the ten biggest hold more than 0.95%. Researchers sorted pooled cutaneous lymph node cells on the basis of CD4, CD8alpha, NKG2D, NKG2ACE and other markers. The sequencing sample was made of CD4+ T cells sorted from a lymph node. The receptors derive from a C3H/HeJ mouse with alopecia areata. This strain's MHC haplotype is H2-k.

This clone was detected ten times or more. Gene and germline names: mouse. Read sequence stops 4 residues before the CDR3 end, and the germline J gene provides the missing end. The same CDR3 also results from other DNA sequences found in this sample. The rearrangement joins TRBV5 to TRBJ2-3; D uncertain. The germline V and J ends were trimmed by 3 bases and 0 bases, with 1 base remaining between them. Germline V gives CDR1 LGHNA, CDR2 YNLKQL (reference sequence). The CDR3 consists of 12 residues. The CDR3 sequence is CASSQSAETLYF. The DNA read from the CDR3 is TGTGCCAGCAGCCAGAGTGCAGAA.

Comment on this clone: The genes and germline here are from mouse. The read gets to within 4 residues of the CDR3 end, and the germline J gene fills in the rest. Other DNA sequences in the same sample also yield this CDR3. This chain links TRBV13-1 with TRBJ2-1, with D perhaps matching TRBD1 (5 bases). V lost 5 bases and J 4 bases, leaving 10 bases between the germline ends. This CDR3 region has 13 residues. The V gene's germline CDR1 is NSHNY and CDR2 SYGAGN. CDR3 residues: CASSPDRYAEQFF. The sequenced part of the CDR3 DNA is TGTGCCAGCAGCCCCGACAGATATGCT.

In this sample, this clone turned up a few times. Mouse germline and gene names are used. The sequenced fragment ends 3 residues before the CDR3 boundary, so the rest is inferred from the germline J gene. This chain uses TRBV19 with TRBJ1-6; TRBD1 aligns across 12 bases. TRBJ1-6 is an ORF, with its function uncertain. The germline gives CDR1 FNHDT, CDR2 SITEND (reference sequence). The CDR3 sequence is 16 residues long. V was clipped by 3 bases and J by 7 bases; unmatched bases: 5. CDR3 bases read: TGTGCCAGCAGTAAGGGACAGGGGGCATTGAATTCGCCC. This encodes CASSKGQGALNSP. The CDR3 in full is CASSKGQGALNSPLYF.

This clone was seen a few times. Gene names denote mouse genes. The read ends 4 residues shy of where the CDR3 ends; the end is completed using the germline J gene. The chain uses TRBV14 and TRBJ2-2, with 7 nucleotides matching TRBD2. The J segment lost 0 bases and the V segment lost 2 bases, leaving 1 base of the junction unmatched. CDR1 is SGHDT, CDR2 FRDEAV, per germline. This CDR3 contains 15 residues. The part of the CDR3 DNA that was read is TGTGCCAGCAGTTTGTGGGGGGCAAACACCGGG. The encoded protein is CASSLWGANTG. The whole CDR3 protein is CASSLWGANTGQLYF.

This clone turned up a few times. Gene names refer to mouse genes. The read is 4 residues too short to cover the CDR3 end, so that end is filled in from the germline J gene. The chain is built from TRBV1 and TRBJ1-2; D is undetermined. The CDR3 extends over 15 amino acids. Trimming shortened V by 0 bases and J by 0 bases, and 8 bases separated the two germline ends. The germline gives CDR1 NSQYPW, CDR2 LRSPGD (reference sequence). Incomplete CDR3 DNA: TGCACCTGCAGTGCAGATATGACAACAAACTCC. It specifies CTCSADMTTNS. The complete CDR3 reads CTCSADMTTNSDYTF.

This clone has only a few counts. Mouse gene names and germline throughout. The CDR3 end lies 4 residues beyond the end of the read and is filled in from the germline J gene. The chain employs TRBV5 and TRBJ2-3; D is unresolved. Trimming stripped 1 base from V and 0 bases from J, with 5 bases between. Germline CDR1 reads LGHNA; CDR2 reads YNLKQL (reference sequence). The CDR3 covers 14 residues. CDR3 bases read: TGTGCCAGCAGCCAAGGTGTGAGTGCAGAA. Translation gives CASSQGVSAE. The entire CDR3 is CASSQGVSAETLYF.

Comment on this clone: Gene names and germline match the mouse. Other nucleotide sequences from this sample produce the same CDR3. Partial CDR3 DNA: TGTGCCAGCTCCTGGGGGGGTAGTGCAGAA. Translation gives CASSWGGSAE. The whole CDR3 protein reads CASSWGGSAETLYF. The chain has TRBV13-1 and TRBJ2-3; 9 nucleotides align to TRBD2. The CDR3 extends 4 residues past the end of the read, so its final part is completed from the germline J gene. The CDR3 loop spans 14 amino acids. Losses at the gene ends were 7 bases for V and 0 bases for J; bases not matched to a gene: 3. Germline V gives CDR1 NSHNY, CDR2 SYGAGN.

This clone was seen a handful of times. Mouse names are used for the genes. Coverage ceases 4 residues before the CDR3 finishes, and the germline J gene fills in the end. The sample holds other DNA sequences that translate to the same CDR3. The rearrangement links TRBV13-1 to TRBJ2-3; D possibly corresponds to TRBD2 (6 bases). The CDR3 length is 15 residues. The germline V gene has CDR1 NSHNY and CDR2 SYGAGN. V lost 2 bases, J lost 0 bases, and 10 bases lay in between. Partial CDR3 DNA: TGTGCCAGCAGTGACCCGGGGACTAGTGCAGAA. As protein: CASSDPGTSAE. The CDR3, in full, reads CASSDPGTSAETLYF.

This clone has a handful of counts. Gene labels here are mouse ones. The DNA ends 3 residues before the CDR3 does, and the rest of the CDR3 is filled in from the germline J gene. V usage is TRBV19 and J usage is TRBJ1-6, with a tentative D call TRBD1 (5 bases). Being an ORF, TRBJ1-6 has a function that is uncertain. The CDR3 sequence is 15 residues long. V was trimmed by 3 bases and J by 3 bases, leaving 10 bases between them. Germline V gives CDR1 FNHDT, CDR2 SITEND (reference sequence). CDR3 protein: CASSKNRIYNSPLYF. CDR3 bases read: TGTGCCAGCAGTAAGAACAGGATCTATAATTCGCCC.

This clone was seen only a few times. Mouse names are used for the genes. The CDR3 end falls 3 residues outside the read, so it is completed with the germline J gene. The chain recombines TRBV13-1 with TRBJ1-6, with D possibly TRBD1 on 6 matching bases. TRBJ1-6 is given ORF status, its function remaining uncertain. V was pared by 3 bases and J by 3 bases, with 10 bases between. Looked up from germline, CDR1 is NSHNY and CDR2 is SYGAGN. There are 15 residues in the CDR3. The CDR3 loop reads CASSAGTHYNSPLYF. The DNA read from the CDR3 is TGTGCCAGCAGTGCCGGGACACACTATAATTCGCCC.

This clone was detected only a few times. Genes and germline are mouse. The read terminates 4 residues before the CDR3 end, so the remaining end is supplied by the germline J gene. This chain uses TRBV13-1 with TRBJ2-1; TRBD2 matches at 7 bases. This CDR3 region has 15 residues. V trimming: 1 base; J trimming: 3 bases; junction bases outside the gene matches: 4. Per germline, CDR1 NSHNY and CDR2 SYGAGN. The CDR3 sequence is CASSDTPGGYAEQFF. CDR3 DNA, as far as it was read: TGTGCCAGCAGTGATACGCCTGGGGGCTATGCT.

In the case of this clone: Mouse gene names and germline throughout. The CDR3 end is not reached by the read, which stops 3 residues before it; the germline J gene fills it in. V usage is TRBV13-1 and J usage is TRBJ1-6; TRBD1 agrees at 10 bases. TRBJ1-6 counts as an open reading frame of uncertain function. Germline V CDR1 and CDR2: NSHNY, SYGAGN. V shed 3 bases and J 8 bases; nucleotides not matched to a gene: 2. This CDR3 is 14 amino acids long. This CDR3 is CASSGTGGYSPLYF. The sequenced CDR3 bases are TGTGCCAGCAGTGGGACAGGGGGTTATTCGCCC.

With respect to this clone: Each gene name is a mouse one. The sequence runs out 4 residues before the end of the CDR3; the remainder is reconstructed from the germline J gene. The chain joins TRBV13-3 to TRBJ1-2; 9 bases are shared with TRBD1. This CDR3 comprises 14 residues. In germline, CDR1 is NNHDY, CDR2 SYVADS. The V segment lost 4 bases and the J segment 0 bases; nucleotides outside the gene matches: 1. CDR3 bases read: TGTGCCAGCAGTACAGGGGGCCCAAACTCC. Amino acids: CASSTGGPNS. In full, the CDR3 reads CASSTGGPNSDYTF.

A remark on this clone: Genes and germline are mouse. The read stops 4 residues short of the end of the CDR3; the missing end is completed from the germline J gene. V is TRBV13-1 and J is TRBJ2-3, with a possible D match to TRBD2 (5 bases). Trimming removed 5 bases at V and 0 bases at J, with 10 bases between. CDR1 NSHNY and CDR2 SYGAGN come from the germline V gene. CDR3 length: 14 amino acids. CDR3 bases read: TGTGCCAGCAGCATGGACTCTAGTGCAGAA. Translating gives CASSMDSSAE. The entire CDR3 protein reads CASSMDSSAETLYF.

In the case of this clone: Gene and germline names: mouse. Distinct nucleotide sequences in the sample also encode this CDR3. CDR3 loop: CASSDPGDSDYTF. The DNA read from the CDR3 is TGTGCCAGCAGTGATCCAGGTGACTCC. The chain couples TRBV13-1 to TRBJ1-2; D is unclear. The read ends 4 residues before the CDR3 terminus; that terminus is restored from the germline J gene. From germline, CDR1 is NSHNY and CDR2 SYGAGN. The ends were cut back, 1 base at V and 3 bases at J, with 7 bases in the middle. The CDR3 loop spans 13 amino acids.